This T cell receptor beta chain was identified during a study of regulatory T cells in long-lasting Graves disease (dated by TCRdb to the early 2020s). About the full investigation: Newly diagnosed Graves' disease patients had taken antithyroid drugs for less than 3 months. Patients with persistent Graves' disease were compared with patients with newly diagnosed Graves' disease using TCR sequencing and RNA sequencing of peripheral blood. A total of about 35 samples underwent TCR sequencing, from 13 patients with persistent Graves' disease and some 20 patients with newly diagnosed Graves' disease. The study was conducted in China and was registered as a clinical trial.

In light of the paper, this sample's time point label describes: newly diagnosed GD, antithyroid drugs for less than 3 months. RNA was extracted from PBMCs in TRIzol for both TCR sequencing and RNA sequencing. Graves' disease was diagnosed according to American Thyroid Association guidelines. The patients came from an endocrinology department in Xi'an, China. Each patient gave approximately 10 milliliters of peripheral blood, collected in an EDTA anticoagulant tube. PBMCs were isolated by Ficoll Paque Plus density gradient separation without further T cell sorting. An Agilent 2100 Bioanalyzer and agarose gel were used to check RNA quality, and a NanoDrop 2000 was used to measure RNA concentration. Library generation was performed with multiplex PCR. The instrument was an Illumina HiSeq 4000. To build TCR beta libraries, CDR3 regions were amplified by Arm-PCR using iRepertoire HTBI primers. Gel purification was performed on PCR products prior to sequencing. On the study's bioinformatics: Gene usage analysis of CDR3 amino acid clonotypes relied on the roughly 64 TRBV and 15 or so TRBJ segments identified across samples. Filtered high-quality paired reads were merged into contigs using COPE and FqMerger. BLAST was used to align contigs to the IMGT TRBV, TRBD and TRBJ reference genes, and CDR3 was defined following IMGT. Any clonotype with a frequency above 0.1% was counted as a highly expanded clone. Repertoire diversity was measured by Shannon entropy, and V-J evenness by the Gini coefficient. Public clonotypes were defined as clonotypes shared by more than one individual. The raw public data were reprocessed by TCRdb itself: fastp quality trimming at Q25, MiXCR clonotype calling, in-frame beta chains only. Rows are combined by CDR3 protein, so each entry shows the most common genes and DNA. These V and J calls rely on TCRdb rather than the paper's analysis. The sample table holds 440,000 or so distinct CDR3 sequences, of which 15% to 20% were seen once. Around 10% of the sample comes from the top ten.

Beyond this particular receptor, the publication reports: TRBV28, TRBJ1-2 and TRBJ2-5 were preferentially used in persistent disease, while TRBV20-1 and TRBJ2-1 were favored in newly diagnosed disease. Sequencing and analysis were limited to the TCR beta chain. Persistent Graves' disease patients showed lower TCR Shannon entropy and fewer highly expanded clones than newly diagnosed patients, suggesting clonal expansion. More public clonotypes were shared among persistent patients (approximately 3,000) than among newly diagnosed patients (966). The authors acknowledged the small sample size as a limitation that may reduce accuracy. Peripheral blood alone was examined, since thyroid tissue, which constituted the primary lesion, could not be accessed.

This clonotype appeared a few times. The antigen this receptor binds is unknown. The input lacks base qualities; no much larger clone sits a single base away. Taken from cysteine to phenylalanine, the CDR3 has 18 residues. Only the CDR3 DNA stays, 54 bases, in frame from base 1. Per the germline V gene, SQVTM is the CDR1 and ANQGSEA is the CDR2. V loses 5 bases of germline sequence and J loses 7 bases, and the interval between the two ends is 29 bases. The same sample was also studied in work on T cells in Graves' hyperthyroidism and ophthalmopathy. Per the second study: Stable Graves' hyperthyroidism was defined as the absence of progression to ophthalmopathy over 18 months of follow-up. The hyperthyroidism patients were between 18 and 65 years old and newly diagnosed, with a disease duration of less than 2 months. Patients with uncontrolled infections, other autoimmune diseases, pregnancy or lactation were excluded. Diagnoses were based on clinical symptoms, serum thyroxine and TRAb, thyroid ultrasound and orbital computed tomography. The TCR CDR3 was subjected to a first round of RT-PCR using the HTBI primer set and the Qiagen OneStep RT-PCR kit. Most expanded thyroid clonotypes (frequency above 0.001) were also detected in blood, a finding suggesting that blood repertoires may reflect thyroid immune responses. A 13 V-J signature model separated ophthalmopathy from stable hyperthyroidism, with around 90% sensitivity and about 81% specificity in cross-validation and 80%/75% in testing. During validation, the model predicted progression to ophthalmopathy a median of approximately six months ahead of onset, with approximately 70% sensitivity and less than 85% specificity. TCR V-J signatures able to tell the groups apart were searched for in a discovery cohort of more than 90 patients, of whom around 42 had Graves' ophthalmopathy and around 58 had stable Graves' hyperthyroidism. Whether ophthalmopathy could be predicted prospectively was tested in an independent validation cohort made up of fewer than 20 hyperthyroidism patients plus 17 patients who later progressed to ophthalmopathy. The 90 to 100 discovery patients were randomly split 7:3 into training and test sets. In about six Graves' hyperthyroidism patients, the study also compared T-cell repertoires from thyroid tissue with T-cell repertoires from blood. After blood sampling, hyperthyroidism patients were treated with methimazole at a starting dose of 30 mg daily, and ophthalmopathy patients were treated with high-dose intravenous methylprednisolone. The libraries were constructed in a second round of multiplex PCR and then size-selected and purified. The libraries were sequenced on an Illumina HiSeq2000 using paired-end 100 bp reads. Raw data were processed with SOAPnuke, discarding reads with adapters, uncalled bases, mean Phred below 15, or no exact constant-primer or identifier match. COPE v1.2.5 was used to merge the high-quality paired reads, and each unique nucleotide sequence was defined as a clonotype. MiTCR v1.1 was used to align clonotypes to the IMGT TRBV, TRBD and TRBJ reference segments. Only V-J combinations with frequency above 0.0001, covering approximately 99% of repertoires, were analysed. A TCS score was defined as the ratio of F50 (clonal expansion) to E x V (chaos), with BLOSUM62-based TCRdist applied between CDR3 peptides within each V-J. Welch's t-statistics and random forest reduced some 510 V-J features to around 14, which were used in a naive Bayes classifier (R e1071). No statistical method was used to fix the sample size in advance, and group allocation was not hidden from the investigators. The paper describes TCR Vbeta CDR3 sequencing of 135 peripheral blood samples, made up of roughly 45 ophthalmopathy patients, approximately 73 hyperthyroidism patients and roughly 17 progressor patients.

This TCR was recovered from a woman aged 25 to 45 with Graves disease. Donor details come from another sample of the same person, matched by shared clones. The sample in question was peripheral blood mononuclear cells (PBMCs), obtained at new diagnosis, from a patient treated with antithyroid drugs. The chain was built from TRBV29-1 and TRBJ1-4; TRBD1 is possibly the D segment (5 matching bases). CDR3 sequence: CSVLDWGPVRPAGEKLFF. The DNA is TGCAGCGTTCTCGATTGGGGCCCCGTTAGACCGGCCGGTGAAAAACTGTTTTTT.